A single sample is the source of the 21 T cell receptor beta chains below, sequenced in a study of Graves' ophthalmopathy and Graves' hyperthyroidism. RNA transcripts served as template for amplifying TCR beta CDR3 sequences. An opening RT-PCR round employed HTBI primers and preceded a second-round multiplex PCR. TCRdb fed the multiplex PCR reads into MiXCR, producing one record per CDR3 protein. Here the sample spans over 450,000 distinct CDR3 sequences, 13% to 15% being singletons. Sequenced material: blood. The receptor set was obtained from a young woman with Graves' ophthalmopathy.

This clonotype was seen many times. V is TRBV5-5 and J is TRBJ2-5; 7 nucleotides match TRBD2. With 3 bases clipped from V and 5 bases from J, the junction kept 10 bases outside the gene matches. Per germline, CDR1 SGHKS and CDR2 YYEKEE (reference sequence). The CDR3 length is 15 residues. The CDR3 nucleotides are TGTGCCAGCAGCTGGGGGGGTGGGGTCTCGGAGACCCAGTACTTC. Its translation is CASSWGGGVSETQYF.

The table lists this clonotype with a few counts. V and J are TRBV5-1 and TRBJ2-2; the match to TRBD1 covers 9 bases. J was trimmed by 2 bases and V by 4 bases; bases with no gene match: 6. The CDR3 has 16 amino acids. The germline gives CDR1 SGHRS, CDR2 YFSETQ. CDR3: CASSPRDRANTGELFF. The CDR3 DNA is TGCGCCAGCAGCCCCCGGGACAGGGCCAACACCGGGGAGCTGTTTTTT. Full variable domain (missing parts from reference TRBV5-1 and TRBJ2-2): KAGVTQTPRYLIKTRGQQVTLSCSPISGHRSVSWYQQTPGQGLQFLFEYFSETQRNKGNFPGRFSGRQFSNSRSEMNVSTLELGDSALYLCASSPRDRANTGELFFGEGSRLTVL.

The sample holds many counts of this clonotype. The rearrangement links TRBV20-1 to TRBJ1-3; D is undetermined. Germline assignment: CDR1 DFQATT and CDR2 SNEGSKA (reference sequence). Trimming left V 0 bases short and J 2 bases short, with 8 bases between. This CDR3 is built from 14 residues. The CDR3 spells CSARDPGTGNTIYF. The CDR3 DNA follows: TGCAGTGCTAGAGATCCCGGGACTGGAAACACCATATATTTT.

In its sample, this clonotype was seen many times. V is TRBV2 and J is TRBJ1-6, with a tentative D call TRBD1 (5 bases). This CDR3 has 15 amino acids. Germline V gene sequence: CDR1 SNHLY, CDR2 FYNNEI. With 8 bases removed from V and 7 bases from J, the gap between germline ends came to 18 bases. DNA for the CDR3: TGTGCCAGCCAGCCGGGACCCGTGACAAATTCACCCCTCCACTTT. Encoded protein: CASQPGPVTNSPLHF.

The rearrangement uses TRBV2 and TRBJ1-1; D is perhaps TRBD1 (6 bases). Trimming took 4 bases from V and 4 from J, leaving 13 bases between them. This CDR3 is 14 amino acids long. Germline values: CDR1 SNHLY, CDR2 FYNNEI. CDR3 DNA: TGTGCCAGCAGTGCGGTGGCGGGGGCCACTGAAGCTTTCTTT. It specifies CASSAVAGATEAFF.

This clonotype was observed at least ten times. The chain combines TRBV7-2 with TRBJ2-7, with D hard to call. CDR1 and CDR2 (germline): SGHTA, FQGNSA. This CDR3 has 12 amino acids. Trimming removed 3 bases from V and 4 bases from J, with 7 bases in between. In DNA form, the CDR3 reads TGTGCCAGCAGCTTGGTTGATTACGAGCAGTACTTC. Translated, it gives CASSLVDYEQYF.

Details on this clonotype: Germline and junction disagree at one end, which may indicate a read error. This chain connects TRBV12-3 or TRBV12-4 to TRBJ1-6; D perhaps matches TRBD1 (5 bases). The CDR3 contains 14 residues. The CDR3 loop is CASSLAVGDSHLHF. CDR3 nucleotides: TGTGCCAGCAGCTTAGCGGTAGGGGATTCACACCTCCACTTT.

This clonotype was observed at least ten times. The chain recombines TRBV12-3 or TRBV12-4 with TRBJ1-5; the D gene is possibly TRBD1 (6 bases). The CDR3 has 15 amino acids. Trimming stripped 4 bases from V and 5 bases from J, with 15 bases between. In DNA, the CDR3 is TGTGCCAGCAGTTCCGAGGGACACCCAGATCAGCCCCAGCATTTT. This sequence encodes CASSSEGHPDQPQHF.

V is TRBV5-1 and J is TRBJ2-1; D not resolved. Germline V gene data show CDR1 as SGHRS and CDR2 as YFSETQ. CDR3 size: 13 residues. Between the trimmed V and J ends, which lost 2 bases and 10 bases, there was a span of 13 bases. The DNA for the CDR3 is TGCGCCAGCAGCTTAGGTATCCCAAAGGAGCAGTTCTTC. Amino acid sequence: CASSLGIPKEQFF.

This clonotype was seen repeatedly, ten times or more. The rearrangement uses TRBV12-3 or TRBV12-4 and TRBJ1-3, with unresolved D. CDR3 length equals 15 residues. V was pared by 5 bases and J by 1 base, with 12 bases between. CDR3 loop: CASSLGSGSGNTIYF. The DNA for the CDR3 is TGTGCCAGCAGTCTTGGGTCGGGGTCTGGAAACACCATATATTTT.

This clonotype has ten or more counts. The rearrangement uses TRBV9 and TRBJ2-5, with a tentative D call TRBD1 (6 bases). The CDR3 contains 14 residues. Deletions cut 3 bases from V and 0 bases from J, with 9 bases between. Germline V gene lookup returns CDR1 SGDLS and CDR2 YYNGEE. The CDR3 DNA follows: TGTGCCAGCAGCGCGAGGGGGTACCAAGAGACCCAGTACTTC. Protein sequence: CASSARGYQETQYF.

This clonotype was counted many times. As DNA, the CDR3 is TGCGCCAGCAGTGAGTTAGGGTACGAGCAGTACTTC. Translating it yields CASSELGYEQYF. This chain uses TRBV10-2 with TRBJ2-7; D is unclear. Looked up from germline, CDR1 is WSHSY and CDR2 is SAAADI. Trimming shortened V by 1 base and J by 4 bases, and 5 bases separated the two germline ends. The CDR3 consists of 12 residues.

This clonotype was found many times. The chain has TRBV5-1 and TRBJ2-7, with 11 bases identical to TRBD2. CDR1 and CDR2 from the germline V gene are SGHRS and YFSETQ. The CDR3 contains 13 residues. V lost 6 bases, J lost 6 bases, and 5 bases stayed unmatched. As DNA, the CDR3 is TGCGCCAGCAACCTAGCGGGAGGTACCGAGCAGTACTTC. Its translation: CASNLAGGTEQYF.

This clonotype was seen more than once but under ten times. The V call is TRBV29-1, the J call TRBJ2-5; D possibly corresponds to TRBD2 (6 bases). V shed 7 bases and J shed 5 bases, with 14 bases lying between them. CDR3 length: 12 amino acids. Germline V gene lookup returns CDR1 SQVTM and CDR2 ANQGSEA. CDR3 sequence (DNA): TGCAGCGCCGAATGGGGAGGCGAGACCCAGTACTTC. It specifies CSAEWGGETQYF.

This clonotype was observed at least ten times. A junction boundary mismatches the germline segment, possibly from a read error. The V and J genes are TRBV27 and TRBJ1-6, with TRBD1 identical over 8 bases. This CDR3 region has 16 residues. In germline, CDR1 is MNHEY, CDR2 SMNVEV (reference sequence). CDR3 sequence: CAGSPQRQGLNSPLHF. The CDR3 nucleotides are TGTGCCGGCAGTCCGCAAAGACAGGGGCTAAATTCACCCCTCCACTTT.

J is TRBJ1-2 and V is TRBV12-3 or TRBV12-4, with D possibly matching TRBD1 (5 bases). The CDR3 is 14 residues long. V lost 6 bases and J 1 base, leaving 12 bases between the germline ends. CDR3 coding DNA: TGTGCCAGCAGCCCGGGACCGAATAACTATGGCTACACCTTC. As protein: CASSPGPNNYGYTF.

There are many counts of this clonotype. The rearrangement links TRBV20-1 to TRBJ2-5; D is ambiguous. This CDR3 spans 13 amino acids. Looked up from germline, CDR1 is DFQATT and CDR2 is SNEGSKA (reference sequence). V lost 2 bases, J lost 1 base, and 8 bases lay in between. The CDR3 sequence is CSARFPGQETQYF. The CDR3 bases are TGCAGTGCTAGATTCCCGGGCCAAGAGACCCAGTACTTC.

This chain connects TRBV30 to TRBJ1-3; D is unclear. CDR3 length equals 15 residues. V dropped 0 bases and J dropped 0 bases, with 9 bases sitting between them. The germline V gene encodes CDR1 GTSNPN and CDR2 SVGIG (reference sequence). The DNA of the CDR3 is TGTGCCTGGAGTGTAGACGGATACTCTGGAAACACCATATATTTT. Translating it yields CAWSVDGYSGNTIYF.

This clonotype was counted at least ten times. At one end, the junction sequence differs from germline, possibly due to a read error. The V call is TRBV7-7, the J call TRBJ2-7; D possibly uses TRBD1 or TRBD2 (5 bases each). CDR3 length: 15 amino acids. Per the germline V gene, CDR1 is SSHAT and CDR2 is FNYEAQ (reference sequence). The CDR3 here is CASSPGPLSSYEQYF. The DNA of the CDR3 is TGTGCTAGCAGCCCGGGACCCCTGAGCTCCTACGAGCAGTACTTC.

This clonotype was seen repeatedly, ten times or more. As DNA, the CDR3 is TGCGCCAGCAGCTTCGCCAGTTTCTATGGCTACACCTTC. As protein: CASSFASFYGYTF. The chain is built from TRBV5-1 and TRBJ1-2; D is ambiguous. Trimming left V 2 bases short and J 4 bases short, with 9 bases between. CDR3 size: 13 residues. CDR1 is SGHRS, CDR2 YFSETQ, per germline.

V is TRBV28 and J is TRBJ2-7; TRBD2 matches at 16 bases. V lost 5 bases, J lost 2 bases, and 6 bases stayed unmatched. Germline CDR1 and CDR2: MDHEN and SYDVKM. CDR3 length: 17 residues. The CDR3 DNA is TGTGCCAGCAGTCATTCCGGGACTAGCGGGAGGGCCTACGAGCAGTACTTC. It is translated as CASSHSGTSGRAYEQYF.